These 11 T cell receptor beta chains originate from one sample sequenced in a study of CD8+ T cells in alopecia areata. RNA, once extracted, was reverse transcribed into cDNA for use as the sequencing template. The data were produced by immunoSEQ multiplex PCR, yet TCRdb's version contains in-frame clones alone and is incomplete. This sample comprises about 110,000 clones, none seen once only. The sample comprised lesional skin. The source of these receptors is a C3H/HeJ mouse with alopecia areata. Mouse MHC haplotype: H2-k.

In the case of this clone: The gene symbols are mouse symbols. The read ends 4 residues before the CDR3 terminus; that terminus is restored from the germline J gene. This sequence joins TRBV19 and TRBJ2-1; tentative D call: TRBD2 (5 bases). CDR1 FNHDT and CDR2 SITEND come from the germline V gene (reference sequence). The CDR3 loop spans 14 amino acids. Trimming took off 2 bases at V and 2 bases at J, with 8 bases between the two ends. The CDR3 region is CASSILGHYAEQFF. The sequenced part of the CDR3 DNA is TGTGCCAGCAGTATTCTGGGCCACTATGCT.

As to this clone: Gene names and germline match the mouse. The read halts 4 residues ahead of the CDR3 end, with the missing end drawn from the germline J gene. The chain employs TRBV13-2 and TRBJ2-2; TRBD1 aligns across 9 bases. Germline CDR1 and CDR2: NNHNN and SYGAGS (reference sequence). CDR3 size: 16 residues. The V gene end was trimmed by 0 bases and the J gene end by 0 bases; junction bases not matched to a gene: 0. The CDR3 spells CASGDGQGANTGQLYF. CDR3 DNA, as far as it was read: TGTGCCAGCGGTGATGGACAGGGGGCAAACACCGGG.

Of note for this clone: Germline and genes here are mouse. The read falls 4 residues short of the CDR3 end, and the missing part is taken from the germline J gene. J is TRBJ2-2 and V is TRBV1, with TRBD1 identical over 11 bases. Germline loops: CDR1 NSQYPW, CDR2 LRSPGD (reference sequence). This CDR3 comprises 17 residues. V shed 6 bases, J shed 1 base, and the junction held 7 bases outside the gene matches. The CDR3 bases that were read are TGCACCTGCAGCGCGGACAGGGGGCCGGGAAACACCGGG. This encodes CTCSADRGPGNTG. The full CDR3 is CTCSADRGPGNTGQLYF.

This clone was counted a few times. The gene names given are mouse names. The read ends 4 residues early relative to the CDR3; the germline J gene fills the gap. The chain has TRBV19 and TRBJ2-7, with 10 bases that match TRBD1. The CDR3 runs to 14 residues. V shed 5 bases and J 2 bases; nucleotides not matched to a gene: 4. CDR1 FNHDT and CDR2 SITEND come from the germline V gene (reference sequence). Here the CDR3 reads CASRSGQGTYEQYF. The covered CDR3 bases are TGTGCCAGCAGATCGGGACAGGGGACCTAT. Based on the CDR3 plus reference TRBV19 and TRBJ2-7, the full variable domain is GGIITQTPKFLIGQEGQKLTLKCQQNFNHDTMYWYRQDSGKGLRLIYYSITENDLQKGDLSEGYDASREKKSSFSLTVTSAQKNEMAVFLCASRSGQGTYEQYFGPGTRLTVL.

This clone was found a few times. Gene names and germline refer to mouse. The CDR3 end is not reached by the read, which stops 4 residues before it; the germline J gene fills it in. The genes are TRBV1 and TRBJ2-3; D is perhaps TRBD2 (5 bases). Germline lookup yields CDR1 NSQYPW and CDR2 LRSPGD (reference sequence). Trimming pared 4 bases from V and 1 base from J, leaving 9 bases between. The CDR3 length is 14 residues. This chain's CDR3 is CTCSVWGGAETLYF. The DNA read from the CDR3 is TGCACCTGCAGTGTGTGGGGTGGTGCAGAA. Complete variable domain (other parts from reference TRBV1 and TRBJ2-3): VTLLEQNPRWRLVPRGQAVNLRCILKNSQYPWMSWYQQDLQKQLQWLFTLRSPGDKEVKSLPGADYLATRVTDTELRLQVANMSQGRTLYCTCSVWGGAETLYFGSGTRLTVL.

A few counts support this clone. Gene names follow the mouse nomenclature. Read coverage stops 4 residues before the CDR3 terminus; the germline J gene supplies the remainder. The chain couples TRBV17 to TRBJ1-1; D might be TRBD1 (6 bases). The CDR3 totals 13 residues. Trimming shortened V by 8 bases and J by 0 bases, and 10 bases separated the two germline ends. The germline V gene encodes CDR1 MNHDT and CDR2 YYDKIL. The CDR3 loop reads CASEGQTNTEVFF. The sequenced part of the CDR3 DNA is TGTGCTAGCGAGGGACAAACAAACACA.

Comments on this clone: Gene names and germline refer to mouse. The read terminates 4 residues ahead of where the CDR3 ends, so the germline J gene completes it. The chain links TRBV13-3 to TRBJ2-7; maybe TRBD1 (6 bases). The CDR3 contains 13 residues. With 5 bases removed from V and 3 bases from J, the gap between germline ends came to 12 bases. Germline V gene data show CDR1 as NNHDY and CDR2 as SYVADS. CDR3 bases read: TGTGCCAGCAGCCCTGGACAGAGCTAT. Its translation: CASSPGQSY. The full CDR3 sequence reads CASSPGQSYEQYF.

This clone showed up just a few times. Mouse germline and gene names are used. The CDR3 spells CASSDARQGAETLYF. Incomplete CDR3 DNA: TGTGCCAGCAGTGATGCAAGGCAGGGTGCAGAA. This chain connects TRBV13-3 to TRBJ2-3; D uncertain. The read is 4 residues too short to cover the CDR3 end, so that end is filled in from the germline J gene. This CDR3 is 15 amino acids long. CDR1 NNHDY and CDR2 SYVADS come from the germline V gene. V gave up 0 bases and J gave up 1 base, with 9 bases separating them.

A few counts support this clone. All gene names here are mouse names. The DNA ends 4 residues before the CDR3 does, and the rest of the CDR3 is filled in from the germline J gene. The chain uses TRBV13-3 and TRBJ2-5; TRBD2 might be the D (7 bases). V lost 0 bases and J lost 0, with 14 bases in between. CDR1 is NNHDY, CDR2 SYVADS, per germline. The CDR3 totals 17 residues. CDR3 DNA (partial): TGTGCCAGCAGTGATGTTTGGGGGGCGACTAACCAAGAC. As protein: CASSDVWGATNQD. The entire CDR3 sequence reads CASSDVWGATNQDTQYF.

This clone has a handful of counts. Gene names are the mouse ones. The read terminates 4 residues before the CDR3 end, so the remaining end is supplied by the germline J gene. This rearrangement joins TRBV19 to TRBJ2-7; D call uncertain. Germline-derived CDR1 and CDR2 are FNHDT and SITEND (reference sequence). The CDR3 runs 13 residues. The V end was cut by 2 bases, the J end by 2 bases, with 8 bases between. The CDR3 reads CASSMSQTYEQYF. The sequenced part of the CDR3 DNA is TGTGCCAGCAGTATGTCCCAGACCTAT.

This clone was seen a handful of times. A much larger clone sits a single nucleotide away, making a read error possible. The germline and genes are mouse ones. Read sequence stops 4 residues before the CDR3 end, and the germline J gene provides the missing end. The V gene is TRBV13-1, the J gene TRBJ1-2; D ambiguous. The ends were cut back, 5 bases at V and 0 bases at J, with 11 bases in the middle. This CDR3 is 14 amino acids long. Germline V CDR1 and CDR2: NSHNY, SYGAGN. The CDR3 reads CASRAPTTNSDYTF. CDR3 bases read: TGTGCCAGCAGGGCCCCGACAACAAACTCC.